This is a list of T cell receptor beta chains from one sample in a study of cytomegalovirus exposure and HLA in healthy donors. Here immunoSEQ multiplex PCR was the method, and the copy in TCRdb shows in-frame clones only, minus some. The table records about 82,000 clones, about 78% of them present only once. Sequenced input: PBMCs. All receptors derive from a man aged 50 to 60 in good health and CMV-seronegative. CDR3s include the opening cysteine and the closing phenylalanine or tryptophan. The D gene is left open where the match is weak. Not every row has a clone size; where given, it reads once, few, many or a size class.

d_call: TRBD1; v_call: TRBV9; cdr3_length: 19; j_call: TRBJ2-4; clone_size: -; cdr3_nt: TGTGCCAGCAGCGTAGGCGGGGACAGGGATGGGAAAAGAAAAAACATTCAGTACTTC; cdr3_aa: CASSVGGDRDGKRKNIQYF
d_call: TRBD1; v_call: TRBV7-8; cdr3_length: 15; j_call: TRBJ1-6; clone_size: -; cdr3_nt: TGTGCCAGCAGCACTACAGGGGGACAGGGTTCACCCCTCCACTTT; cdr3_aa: CASSTTGGQGSPLHF
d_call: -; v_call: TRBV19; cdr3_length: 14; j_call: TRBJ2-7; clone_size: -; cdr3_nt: TGTGCCAGTAGTATGGCCACTCTTACCTCTAGGCAGTACTTC; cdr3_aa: CASSMATLTSRQYF
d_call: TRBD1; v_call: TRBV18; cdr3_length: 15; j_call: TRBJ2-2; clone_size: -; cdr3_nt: TGTGCCAGCTCAGAAAGACAGGGGTCCACCGGGGAGCTGTTTTTT; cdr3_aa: CASSERQGSTGELFF
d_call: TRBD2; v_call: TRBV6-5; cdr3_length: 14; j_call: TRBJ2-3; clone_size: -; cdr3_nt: TGTGCCAGCACGAAGCGGGGGGGCACCGATACGCAGTATTTT; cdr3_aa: CASTKRGGTDTQYF
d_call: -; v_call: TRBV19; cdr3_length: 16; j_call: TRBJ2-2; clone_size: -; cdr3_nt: TGTGCCAGTACCCCACGGGCCGGCAGGGAAGGCGGGGAGCTGTTTTTT; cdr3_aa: CASTPRAGREGGELFF
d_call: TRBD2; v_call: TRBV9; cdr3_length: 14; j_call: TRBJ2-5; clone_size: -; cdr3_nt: TGTGCCAGCAGCGTTTACGGGGGGGCGGAGACCCAGTACTTC; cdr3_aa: CASSVYGGAETQYF
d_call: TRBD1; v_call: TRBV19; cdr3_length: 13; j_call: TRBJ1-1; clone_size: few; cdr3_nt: TGTGCCAGTGGACCGGGACAGGAGACTGAAGCTTTCTTT; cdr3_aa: CASGPGQETEAFF
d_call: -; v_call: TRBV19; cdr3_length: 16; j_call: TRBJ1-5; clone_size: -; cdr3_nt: TGTGCCAGTAGGGGGCGGGGGCTCATTAGCAATCAGCCCCAGCATTTT; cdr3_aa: CASRGRGLISNQPQHF
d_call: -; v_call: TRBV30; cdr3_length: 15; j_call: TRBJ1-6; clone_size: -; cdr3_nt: TGTGCCTGGAACCTTGGTCCGGGTCCAGTTACACCCCTCCACTTT; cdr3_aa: CAWNLGPGPVTPLHF
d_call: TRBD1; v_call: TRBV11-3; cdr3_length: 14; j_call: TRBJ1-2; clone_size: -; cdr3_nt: TGTGCCAGCAGCTTGGGGACAGACGCCTATGGCTACACCTTC; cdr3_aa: CASSLGTDAYGYTF
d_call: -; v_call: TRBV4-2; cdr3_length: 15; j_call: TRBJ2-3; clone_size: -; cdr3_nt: TGTGCCAGCAGCCAAGAGGGCAGGGAGGCGGATACGCAGTATTTT; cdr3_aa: CASSQEGREADTQYF
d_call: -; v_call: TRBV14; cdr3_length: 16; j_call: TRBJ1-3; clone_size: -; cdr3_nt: TGTGCCAGCAGCTACCGGGGGGTCTTCTCTGGAAACACCATATATTTT; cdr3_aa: CASSYRGVFSGNTIYF
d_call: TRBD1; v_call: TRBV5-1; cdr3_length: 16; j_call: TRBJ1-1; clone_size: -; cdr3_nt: TGCGCCAGCAGCTTGGGGCACAGGGGGTGGAATACTGAAGCTTTCTTT; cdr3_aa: CASSLGHRGWNTEAFF
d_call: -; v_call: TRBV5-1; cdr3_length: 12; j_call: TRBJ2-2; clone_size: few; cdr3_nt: TGCGCCAGCACCAGGCCCCCCGGGGAGCTGTTTTTT; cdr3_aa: CASTRPPGELFF
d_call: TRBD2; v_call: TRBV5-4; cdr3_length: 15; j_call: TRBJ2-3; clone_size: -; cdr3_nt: TGTGCCAGCAGCGGCGGGGGGATCGGAACAGATACGCAGTATTTT; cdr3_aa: CASSGGGIGTDTQYF
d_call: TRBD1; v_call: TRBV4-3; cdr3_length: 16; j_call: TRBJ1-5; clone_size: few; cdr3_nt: TGCGCCAGCAGCCAGCGTACAGACAGGGACAATCAGCCCCAGCATTTT; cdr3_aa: CASSQRTDRDNQPQHF
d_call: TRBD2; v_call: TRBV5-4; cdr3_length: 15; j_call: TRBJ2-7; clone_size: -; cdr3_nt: TGTGCCAGCAGCTTGGCGGCTAGCGGGGCCTACGAGCAGTACTTC; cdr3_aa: CASSLAASGAYEQYF
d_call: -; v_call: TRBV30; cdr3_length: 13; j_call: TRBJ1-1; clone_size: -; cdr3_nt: TGTGCCTGGAATAAGGAGCTGTACACTGAAGCTTTCTTT; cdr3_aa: CAWNKELYTEAFF
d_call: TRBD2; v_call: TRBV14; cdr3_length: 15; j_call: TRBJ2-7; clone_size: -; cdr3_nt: TGTGCCAGCAGCCAGTCCCTTCTAGCGGGGGGCGAGCAGTACTTC; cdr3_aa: CASSQSLLAGGEQYF
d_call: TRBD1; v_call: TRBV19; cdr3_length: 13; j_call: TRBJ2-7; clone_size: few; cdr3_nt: TGTGCCAGTAGTTTACGGGACAGCCACGAGCAGTACTTC; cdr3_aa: CASSLRDSHEQYF